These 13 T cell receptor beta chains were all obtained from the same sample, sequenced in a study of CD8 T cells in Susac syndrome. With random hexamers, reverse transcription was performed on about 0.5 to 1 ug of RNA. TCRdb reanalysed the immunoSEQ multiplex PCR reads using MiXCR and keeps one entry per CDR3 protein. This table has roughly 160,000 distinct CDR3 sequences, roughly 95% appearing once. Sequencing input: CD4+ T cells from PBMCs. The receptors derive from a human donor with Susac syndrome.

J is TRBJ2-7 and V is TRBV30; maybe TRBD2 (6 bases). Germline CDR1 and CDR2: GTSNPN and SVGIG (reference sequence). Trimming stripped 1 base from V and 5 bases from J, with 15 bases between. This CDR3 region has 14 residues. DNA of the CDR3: TGTGCCTGGAGTGACCGGGGGAGGAGCGACGAGCAGTACTTC. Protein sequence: CAWSDRGRSDEQYF. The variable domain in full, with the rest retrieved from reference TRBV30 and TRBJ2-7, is SQTIHQWPATLVQPVGSPLSLECTVEGTSNPNLYWYRQAAGRGLQLLFYSVGIGQISSEVPQNLSASRPQDRQFILSSKKLLLSDSGFYLCAWSDRGRSDEQYFGPGTRLTVT.

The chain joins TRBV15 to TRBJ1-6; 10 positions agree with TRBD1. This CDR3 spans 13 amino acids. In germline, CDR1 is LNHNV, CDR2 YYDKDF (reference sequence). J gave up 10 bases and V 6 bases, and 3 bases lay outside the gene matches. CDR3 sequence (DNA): TGTGCCACCAGTAGGGACAGGGGATCACCCCTCCACTTT. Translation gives CATSRDRGSPLHF.

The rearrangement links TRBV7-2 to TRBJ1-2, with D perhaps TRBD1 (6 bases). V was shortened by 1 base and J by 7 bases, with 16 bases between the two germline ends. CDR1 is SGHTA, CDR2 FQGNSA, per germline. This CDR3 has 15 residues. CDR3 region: CASSLDRDRISGYTF. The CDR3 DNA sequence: TGTGCCAGCAGCTTAGATCGCGACAGGATAAGTGGCTACACCTTC.

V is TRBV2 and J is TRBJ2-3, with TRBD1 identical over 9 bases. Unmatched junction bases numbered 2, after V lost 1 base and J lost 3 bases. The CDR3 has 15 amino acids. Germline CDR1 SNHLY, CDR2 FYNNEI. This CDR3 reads CASSEGGQGTDTQYF. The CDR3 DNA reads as TGTGCCAGCAGTGAAGGAGGACAGGGGACAGATACGCAGTATTTT.

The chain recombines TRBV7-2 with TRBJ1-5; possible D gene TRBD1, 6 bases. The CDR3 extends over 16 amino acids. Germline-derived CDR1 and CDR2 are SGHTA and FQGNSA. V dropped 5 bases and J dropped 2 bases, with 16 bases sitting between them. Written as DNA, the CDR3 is TGTGCCAGCAGCACCTGGCAGGGGAAGGGCAATCAGCCCCAGCATTTT. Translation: CASSTWQGKGNQPQHF.

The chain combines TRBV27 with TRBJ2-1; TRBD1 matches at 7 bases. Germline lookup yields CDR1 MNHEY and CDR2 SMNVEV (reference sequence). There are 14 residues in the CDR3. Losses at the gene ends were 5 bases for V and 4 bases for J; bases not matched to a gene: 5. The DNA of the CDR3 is TGTGCCAGCAGTACCCGGACAGGTTACAATGAGCAGTTCTTC. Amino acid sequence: CASSTRTGYNEQFF.

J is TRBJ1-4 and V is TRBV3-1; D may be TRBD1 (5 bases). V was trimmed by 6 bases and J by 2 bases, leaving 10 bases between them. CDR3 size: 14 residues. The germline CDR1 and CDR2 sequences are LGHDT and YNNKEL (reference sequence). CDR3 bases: TGTGCCAGCAGACGGGACCTGACTAATGAAAAACTGTTTTTT. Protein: CASRRDLTNEKLFF.

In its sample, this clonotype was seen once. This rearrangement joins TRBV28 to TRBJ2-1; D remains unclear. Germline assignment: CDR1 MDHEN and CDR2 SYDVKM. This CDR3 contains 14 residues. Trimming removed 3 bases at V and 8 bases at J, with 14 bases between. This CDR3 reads CASSFLVGYYEQFF. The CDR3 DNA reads TGTGCCAGCAGTTTCCTGGTAGGGTACTATGAGCAGTTCTTC.

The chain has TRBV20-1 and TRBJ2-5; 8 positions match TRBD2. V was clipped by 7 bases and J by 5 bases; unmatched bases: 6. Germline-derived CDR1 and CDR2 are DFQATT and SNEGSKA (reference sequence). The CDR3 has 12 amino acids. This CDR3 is CSGSRGRETQYF. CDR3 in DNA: TGCAGTGGTAGCCGCGGGAGGGAGACCCAGTACTTC.

The CDR3 loop reads CASRSGRVGHEQFF. The CDR3 DNA sequence: TGTGCCAGTAGAAGCGGCAGGGTTGGGCATGAGCAGTTCTTC. The chain links TRBV19 to TRBJ2-1; D is tentatively TRBD1 or TRBD2 (5 bases each). The V gene lost 6 bases and the J gene lost 8 bases, with 17 bases spanning the gap. The CDR3 sequence is 14 residues long. The germline gives CDR1 LNHDA, CDR2 SQIVND (reference sequence).

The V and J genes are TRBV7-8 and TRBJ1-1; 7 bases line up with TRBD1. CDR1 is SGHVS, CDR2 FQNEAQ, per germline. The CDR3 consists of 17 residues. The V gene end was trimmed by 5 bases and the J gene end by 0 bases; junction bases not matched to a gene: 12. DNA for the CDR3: TGTGCCAGCAGCGACCATCGGGACAGCCTTATGAACACTGAAGCTTTCTTT. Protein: CASSDHRDSLMNTEAFF.

CDR3 protein: CSVPLGRAYGYTF. In DNA form, the CDR3 reads TGCAGCGTCCCACTCGGGAGGGCCTATGGCTACACCTTC. The chain uses TRBV29-1 and TRBJ1-2; no clear D gene. The CDR3 is 13 residues long. V was cut by 6 bases and J by 4 bases, with 15 bases left in between. Per the germline V gene, CDR1 is SQVTM and CDR2 is ANQGSEA.

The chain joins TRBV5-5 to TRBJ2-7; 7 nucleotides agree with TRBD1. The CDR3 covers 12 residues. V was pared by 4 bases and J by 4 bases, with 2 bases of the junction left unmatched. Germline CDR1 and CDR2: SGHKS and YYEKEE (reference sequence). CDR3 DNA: TGTGCCAGCAGCCTGGGACAGTACGAGCAGTACGTC. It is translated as CASSLGQYEQYV.